These T cell receptor beta chains were read from a single sample in a study of blood T cell repertoires in COVID-19. Clones were read by immunoSEQ multiplex PCR, and TCRdb kept only the in-frame ones, dropping some. The sample has 250,000 or so clones, approximately 91% seen once. Sequenced sample: peripheral blood. Receptors were obtained from a woman aged 35 to 49 who had recovered from COVID-19. Each CDR3 is given with its conserved first and last residue. D genes are given only for firm matches. Size is stated for part of the rows, as once, few or many counts, or as a class when the clone is expanded.

cdr3_nt | cdr3_aa | v_call | clone_size | j_call | d_call
TGCGCCAGCAGCTTGGGCATAGGGGTGGTGGAGACCCAGTACTTC | CASSLGIGVVETQYF | TRBV5-1 | NA | TRBJ2-5 | NA
TGTGCCAGCAGCTTAGGAACAGGCTCCCTCACAGATACGCAGTATTTT | CASSLGTGSLTDTQYF | TRBV11-2 | NA | TRBJ2-3 | NA
TGCGCCAGCAGCTTTGGACAGGGTTCCTACGAGCAGTACTTC | CASSFGQGSYEQYF | TRBV5-1 | NA | TRBJ2-7 | TRBD1
TGTGCCAGCAGCCCACGGGGGGGGGCAGATACGCAGTATTTT | CASSPRGGADTQYF | TRBV7-2 | NA | TRBJ2-3 | TRBD2
TGTGCCACCAGTGACCCCGTGGCTCGTCCCCCTGAGACCCAGTACTTC | CATSDPVARPPETQYF | TRBV24-1 | NA | TRBJ2-5 | NA
TGCAGCGTTAACTCGAACACCGGGGAGCTGTTTTTT | CSVNSNTGELFF | TRBV29-1 | NA | TRBJ2-2 | NA
TGTGCCAGCAGCCCTACCTACGAGCAGTACTTC | CASSPTYEQYF | TRBV14 | NA | TRBJ2-7 | NA
TGTGCCAGCAGTGCGGCGCTAGCGGGAGTCGTAATCCAAGAGACCCAGTACTTC | CASSAALAGVVIQETQYF | TRBV2 | NA | TRBJ2-5 | TRBD2
TGTGCCAGCAGCCAAGGCCACGGGACAGGGGATGAGCAGTTCTTC | CASSQGHGTGDEQFF | TRBV3-1/TRBV3-2 | NA | TRBJ2-1 | TRBD1
TGTGCCAGCAGTTTACAGGGGGCTGTCACAGATACGCAGTATTTT | CASSLQGAVTDTQYF | TRBV28 | NA | TRBJ2-3 | TRBD1
TGTGCCAGCAGCTTGGGACTATACACAGATACGCAGTATTTT | CASSLGLYTDTQYF | TRBV7-3 | NA | TRBJ2-3 | TRBD2
TGTGCCAGCAGTTTTGGGCTAGCGGGAGGGGAGACCCAGTACTTC | CASSFGLAGGETQYF | TRBV28 | NA | TRBJ2-5 | TRBD2
TGTGCCAGCAGTGATGGGGGAGGGGTAGGAAACACCATATATTTT | CASSDGGGVGNTIYF | TRBV2 | NA | TRBJ1-3 | NA
TGTGCCTGGAGTCTTTTGGCGGGAGCCGGCACCGGGGAGCTGTTTTTT | CAWSLLAGAGTGELFF | TRBV30 | NA | TRBJ2-2 | TRBD2
TGTGCCAGCAGCGCGTCCGCGGGGAACTCCTACGAGCAGTACTTC | CASSASAGNSYEQYF | TRBV6-5 | NA | TRBJ2-7 | NA
TGCAGCGTTTTACAGGGGGAGACTGAAGCTTTCTTT | CSVLQGETEAFF | TRBV29-1 | NA | TRBJ1-1 | TRBD1
TGTGCCAGCAGTTCCTCATCGGGCACTGAAGCTTTCTTT | CASSSSSGTEAFF | TRBV6-6 | NA | TRBJ1-1 | NA
TGTGCCAGCCGACTAGGGGGCCCCCCGTACAATGAGCAGTTCTTC | CASRLGGPPYNEQFF | TRBV6-5 | NA | TRBJ2-1 | NA
TGTGCCAGCAGGCCTACAGGGAACTATGGCTACACCTTC | CASRPTGNYGYTF | TRBV12-3/TRBV12-4 | NA | TRBJ1-2 | NA
TGTGCCAGCAGCCCATCACATGGTCAATACGAGCAGTACTTC | CASSPSHGQYEQYF | TRBV11-2 | few | TRBJ2-7 | NA
TGTGCCAGCAGCGAGCAGGGGGTTCCCTACGAGCAGTACTTC | CASSEQGVPYEQYF | TRBV7-2 | NA | TRBJ2-7 | TRBD1
TGTGCCGGGGCTAGCGGGAGTTCAGGAGAGACCCAGTACTTC | CAGASGSSGETQYF | TRBV2 | few | TRBJ2-5 | TRBD2